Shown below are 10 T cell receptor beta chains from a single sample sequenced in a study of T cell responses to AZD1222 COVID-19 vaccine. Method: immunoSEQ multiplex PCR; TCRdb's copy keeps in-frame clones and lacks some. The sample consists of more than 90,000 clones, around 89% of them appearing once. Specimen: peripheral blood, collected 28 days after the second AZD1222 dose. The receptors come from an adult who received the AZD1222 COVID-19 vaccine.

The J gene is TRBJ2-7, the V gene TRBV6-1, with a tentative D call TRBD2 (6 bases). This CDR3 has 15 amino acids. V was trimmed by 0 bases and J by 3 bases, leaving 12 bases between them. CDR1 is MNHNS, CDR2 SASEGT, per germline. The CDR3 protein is CASSEAQTGDYEQYF. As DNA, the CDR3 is TGTGCCAGCAGTGAAGCCCAAACGGGGGACTACGAGCAGTACTTC.

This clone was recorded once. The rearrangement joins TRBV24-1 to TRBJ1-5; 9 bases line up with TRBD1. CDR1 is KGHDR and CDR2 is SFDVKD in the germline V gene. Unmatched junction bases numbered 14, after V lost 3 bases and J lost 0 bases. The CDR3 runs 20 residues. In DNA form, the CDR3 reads TGTGCCACCAGTGATCCGGGACAGGGTCCAATTCAATATAGCAATCAGCCCCAGCATTTT. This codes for CATSDPGQGPIQYSNQPQHF.

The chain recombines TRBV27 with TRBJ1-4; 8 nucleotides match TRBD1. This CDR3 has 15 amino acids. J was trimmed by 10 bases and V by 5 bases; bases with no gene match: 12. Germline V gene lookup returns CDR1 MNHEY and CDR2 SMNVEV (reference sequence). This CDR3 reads CASSTPGQATGKLFF. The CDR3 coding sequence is TGTGCCAGCAGTACGCCGGGACAGGCGACTGGAAAACTGTTTTTT.

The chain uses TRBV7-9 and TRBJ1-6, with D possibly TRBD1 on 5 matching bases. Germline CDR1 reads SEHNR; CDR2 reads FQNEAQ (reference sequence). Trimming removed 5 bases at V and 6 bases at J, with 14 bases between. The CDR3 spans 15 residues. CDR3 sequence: CASSPNVGGNSPLHF. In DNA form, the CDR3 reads TGTGCCAGCAGCCCCAACGTGGGGGGTAATTCACCCCTCCACTTT.

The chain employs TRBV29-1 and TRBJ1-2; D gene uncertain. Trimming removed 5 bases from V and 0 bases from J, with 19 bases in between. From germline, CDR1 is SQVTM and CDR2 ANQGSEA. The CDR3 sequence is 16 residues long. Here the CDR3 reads CSVIKEEQPANYGYTF. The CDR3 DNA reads TGCAGCGTTATTAAGGAGGAGCAACCAGCTAACTATGGCTACACCTTC.

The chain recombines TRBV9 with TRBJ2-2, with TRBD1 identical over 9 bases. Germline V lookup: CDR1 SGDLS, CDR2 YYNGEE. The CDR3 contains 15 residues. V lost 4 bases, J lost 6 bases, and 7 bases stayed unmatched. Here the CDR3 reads CASSPRDRAPGELFF. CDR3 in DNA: TGTGCCAGCAGCCCACGGGACAGGGCTCCCGGGGAGCTGTTTTTT.

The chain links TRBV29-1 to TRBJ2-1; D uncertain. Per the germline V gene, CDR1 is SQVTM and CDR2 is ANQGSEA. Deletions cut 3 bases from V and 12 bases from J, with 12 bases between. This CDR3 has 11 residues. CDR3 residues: CSVDRDGRQFF. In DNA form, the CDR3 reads TGCAGCGTTGATAGGGATGGGCGGCAGTTCTTC.

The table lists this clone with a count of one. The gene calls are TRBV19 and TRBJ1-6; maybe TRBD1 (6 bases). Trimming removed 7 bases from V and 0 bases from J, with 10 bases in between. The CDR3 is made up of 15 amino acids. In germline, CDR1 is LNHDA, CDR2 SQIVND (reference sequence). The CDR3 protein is CASTEGVSYNSPLHF. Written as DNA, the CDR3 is TGTGCCAGTACCGAGGGGGTCTCCTATAATTCACCCCTCCACTTT. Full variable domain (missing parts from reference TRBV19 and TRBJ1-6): DGGITQSPKYLFRKEGQNVTLSCEQNLNHDAMYWYRQDPGQGLRLIYYSQIVNDFQKGDIAEGYSVSREKKESFPLTVTSAQKNPTAFYLCASTEGVSYNSPLHFGNGTRLTVT.

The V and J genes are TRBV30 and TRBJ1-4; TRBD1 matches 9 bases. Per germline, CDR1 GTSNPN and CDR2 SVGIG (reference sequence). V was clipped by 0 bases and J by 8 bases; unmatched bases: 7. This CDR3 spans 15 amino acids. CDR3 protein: CAWSVKGQGREKLFF. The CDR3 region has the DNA TGTGCCTGGAGTGTAAAGGGACAGGGACGCGAAAAACTGTTTTTT.

CDR3 amino acids: CAIGGGRDLYNEQFF. The CDR3 DNA follows: TGTGCCATCGGAGGGGGCAGGGACCTTTACAATGAGCAGTTCTTC. The chain combines TRBV10-3 with TRBJ2-1; D possibly corresponds to TRBD1 (7 bases). CDR3 size: 15 residues. The germline CDR1 and CDR2 sequences are ENHRY and SYGVKD. The ends were cut back, 8 bases at V and 4 bases at J, with 18 bases in the middle.